This TCR beta chain was identified in a study of response to subunit inactivated influenza vaccine. One entry per CDR3 protein, called by TCRdb with MiXCR from the RT-PCR reads. The table lists approximately 530,000 distinct CDR3 sequences, approximately 6.9% of them singletons, with roughly 13% in the top ten. This clonotype was picked up many times. The sample was PBMCs from blood, taken about 23 months after vaccination. The receptor was derived from a man between 45 and 75 years old who received an inactivated influenza vaccine.

The CDR3 DNA follows: TGCAGCGTCGGAAACAGGGGCAATCAGCCCCAGCATTTT. Protein: CSVGNRGNQPQHF. J is TRBJ1-5 and V is TRBV29-1, with a possible D match to TRBD1 (6 bases). The germline CDR1 and CDR2 sequences are SQVTM and ANQGSEA. Trimming shortened V by 6 bases and J by 2 bases, and 11 bases separated the two germline ends. The CDR3 loop spans 13 amino acids.